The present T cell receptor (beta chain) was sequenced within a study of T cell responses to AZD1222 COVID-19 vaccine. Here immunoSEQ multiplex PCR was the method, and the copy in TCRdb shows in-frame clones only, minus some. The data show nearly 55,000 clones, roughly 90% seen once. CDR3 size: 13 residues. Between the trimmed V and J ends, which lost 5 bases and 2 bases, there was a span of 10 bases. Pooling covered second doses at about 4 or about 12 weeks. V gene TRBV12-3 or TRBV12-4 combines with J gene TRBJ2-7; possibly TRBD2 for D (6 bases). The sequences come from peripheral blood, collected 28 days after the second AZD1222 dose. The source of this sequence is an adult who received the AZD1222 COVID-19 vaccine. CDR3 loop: CASSPSATYEQYF. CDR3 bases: TGTGCCAGCAGTCCTAGCGCCACCTACGAGCAGTACTTC.